The 2 T cell receptor beta chains presented below share a single source sample, sequenced in a study of T cell responses to AZD1222 COVID-19 vaccine. Libraries were prepared by immunoSEQ multiplex PCR; TCRdb keeps only in-frame clonotypes and omits some of them. The top ten hold about 8.7% of the sample, which has over 100,000 clones, 75% to 90% seen once. This specimen was peripheral blood, taken on day 0 of AZD1222 vaccination. These receptors came from an adult in good health.

This clone occurred a few times. The rearrangement joins TRBV27 to TRBJ2-1, with 10 nucleotides matching TRBD1. Per the germline V gene, CDR1 is MNHEY and CDR2 is SMNVEV (reference sequence). The CDR3 extends over 15 amino acids. With V trimmed by 5 bases and J by 9 bases, 10 bases remained unmatched. The CDR3 nucleotides read TGTGCCAGCAGTCTCCGGGACAGGGGATATGTTGAGCAGTTCTTC. Translating gives CASSLRDRGYVEQFF.

The V and J genes are TRBV19 and TRBJ1-1, with a tentative D call TRBD1 (5 bases). Germline CDR1 is LNHDA and CDR2 is SQIVND (reference sequence). The CDR3 runs to 10 residues. The germline V and J ends were trimmed by 7 bases and 5 bases, with 5 bases remaining between them. CDR3 region: CASKGTEAFF. The CDR3 coding sequence is TGTGCCAGTAAGGGGACTGAAGCTTTCTTT.